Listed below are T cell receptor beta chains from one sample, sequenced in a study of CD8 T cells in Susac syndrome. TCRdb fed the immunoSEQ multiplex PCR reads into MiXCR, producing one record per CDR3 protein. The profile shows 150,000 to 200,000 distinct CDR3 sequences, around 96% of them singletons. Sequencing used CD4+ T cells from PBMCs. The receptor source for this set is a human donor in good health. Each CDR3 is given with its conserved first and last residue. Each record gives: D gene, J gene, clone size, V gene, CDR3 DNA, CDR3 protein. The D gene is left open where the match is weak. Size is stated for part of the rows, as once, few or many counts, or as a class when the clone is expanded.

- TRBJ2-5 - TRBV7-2 TGTGCCAGCAGCCCAGGGCCGGGGACCCAGTACTTC CASSPGPGTQYF
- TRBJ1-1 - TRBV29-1 TGCAGCGTTGTCGGGTCGGGGAACACTGAAGCTTTCTTT CSVVGSGNTEAFF
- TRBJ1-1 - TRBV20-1 TGCAGTGCTAGTAGTCAGAACACTGAAGCTTTCTTT CSASSQNTEAFF
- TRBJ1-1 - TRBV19 TGTGCCAGTAGTATAGCCCCGAACACTGAAGCTTTCTTT CASSIAPNTEAFF
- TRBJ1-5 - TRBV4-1 TGCGCCAGCAGCCAGCGAGGGGATCAGCCCCAGCATTTT CASSQRGDQPQHF
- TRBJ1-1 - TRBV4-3 TGCGCCAGCAGCCAAGATAGCAGGTTTGAAGCTTTCTTT CASSQDSRFEAFF
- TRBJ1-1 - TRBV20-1 TGCAGTGCTGCTCAGGGTACTGAAGCTTTCTTT CSAAQGTEAFF
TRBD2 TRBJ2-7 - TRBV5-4 TGTGCCAGCAGCTTGGACGGGGGGGCCCACGAGCAGTACTTC CASSLDGGAHEQYF
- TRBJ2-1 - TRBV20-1 TGCAGGGCCCTAAAAGGGGGCAATGAGCAGTTCTTC CRALKGGNEQFF
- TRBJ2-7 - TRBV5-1 TGCGCCAGCAGCTTGGGGGGTGGAATCTCCTACGAGCAGTACTTC CASSLGGGISYEQYF
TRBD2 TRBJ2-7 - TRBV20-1 TGCAGTGCTAGACTAGCGGGGGCCCCCTACGAGCAGTACTTC CSARLAGAPYEQYF
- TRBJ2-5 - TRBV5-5 TGTGCCAGCAGCTCGGAAGTGGGCGCGTGGGAGACCCAGTACTTC CASSSEVGAWETQYF
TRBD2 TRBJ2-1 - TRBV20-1 TGCAGTGCCCCCCCGCCCGGGAGCGGGGCCTTCTACAATGAGCAGTTCTTC CSAPPPGSGAFYNEQFF
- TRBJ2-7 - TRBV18 TGTGCCAGCTCCCCCGGGACACACACCTACGAGCAGTACTTC CASSPGTHTYEQYF
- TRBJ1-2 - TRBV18 TGTGCCAGCTCACCTGTTGGGCAGGGAAACTATGGCTACACCTTC CASSPVGQGNYGYTF
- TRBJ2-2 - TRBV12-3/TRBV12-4 TGTGCCAGCAGTTTTCCTAGAACCGGGGAGCTGTTTTTT CASSFPRTGELFF
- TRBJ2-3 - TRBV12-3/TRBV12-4 TGTGCCAGCAACTCCCGGCTTAGCACAGATACGCAGTATTTT CASNSRLSTDTQYF
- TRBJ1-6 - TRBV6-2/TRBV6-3 TGTGCCAGCACTATGAACCTGGGCGGCAATTCACCCCTCCACTTT CASTMNLGGNSPLHF
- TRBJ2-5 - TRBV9 TGTGCCAGCAGCGTAGACAGATCGGAGACCCAGTACTTC CASSVDRSETQYF
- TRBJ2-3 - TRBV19 TGTGCCAGTAGGACCAGGGGCACAGATACGCAGTATTTT CASRTRGTDTQYF
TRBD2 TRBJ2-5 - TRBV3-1 TGTGCCAGCAGCGCACCCGTGACTAGCGGACAAGAGACCCAGTACTTC CASSAPVTSGQETQYF
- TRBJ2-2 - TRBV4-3 TGCGCCAGCAGCCAAGGGCATGACACCGGGGAGCTGTTTTTT CASSQGHDTGELFF
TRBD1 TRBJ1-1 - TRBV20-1 TGCAGTGCCCAACCGACAGGGGGGAACACTGAAGCTTTCTTT CSAQPTGGNTEAFF
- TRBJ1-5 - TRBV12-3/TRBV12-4 TGTGCCAGCAGCCGCGAGACAGAGGGTCAGCCCCAGCATTTT CASSRETEGQPQHF
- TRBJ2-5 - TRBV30 TGTGCCCGGTCCGCAGGGGTGGATGAGACCCAGTACTTC CARSAGVDETQYF
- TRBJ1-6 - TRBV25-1 TGTGCCAGCAGTCCACCCCACGGGGGTGCTAATTCACCCCTCCACTTT CASSPPHGGANSPLHF
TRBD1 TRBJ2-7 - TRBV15 TGTGCCACCAGCCGCGACTTAGCAGGGGGATCCAACGAGCAGTACTTC CATSRDLAGGSNEQYF
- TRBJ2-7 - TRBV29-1 TGCAGCGTTGCCAACATTCCCTACGAGCAGTACTTC CSVANIPYEQYF
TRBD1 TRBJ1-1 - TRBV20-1 TGCAGTGCGGACAGGGAGGGAAACACTGAAGCTTTCTTT CSADREGNTEAFF
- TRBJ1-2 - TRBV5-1 TGCGCCAGCAGCTCCTCAGCCTCCCCTAACTATGGCTACACCTTC CASSSSASPNYGYTF
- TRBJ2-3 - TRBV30 TGTGCCTGGAGTGTACGCGGCTCAGCAAGCGCAGATACGCAGTATTTT CAWSVRGSASADTQYF
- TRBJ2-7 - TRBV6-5 TGTGCCAGCAGTCTACGGACGGGTCAGACCTACGAGCAGTACTTC CASSLRTGQTYEQYF
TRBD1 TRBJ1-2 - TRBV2 TGTGCCAGCACAACAGGGGGCAACTATGGCTACACCTTC CASTTGGNYGYTF
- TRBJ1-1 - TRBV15 TGTGCCACCAGCAGAGATACGGCAGGGGAAGCTTTCTTT CATSRDTAGEAFF
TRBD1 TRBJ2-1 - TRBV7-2 TGTGCCAGCAGCTCTGACAGGGGCTCCTACAATGAGCAGTTCTTC CASSSDRGSYNEQFF
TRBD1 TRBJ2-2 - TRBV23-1 TGCGCCAGCAGTCAAGGGACAGCGAACACCGGGGAGCTGTTTTTT CASSQGTANTGELFF
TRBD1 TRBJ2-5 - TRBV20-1 TGCAGTGCGCCAAGCCCGACAGGGGGGATTGGAACCCAGTACTTC CSAPSPTGGIGTQYF
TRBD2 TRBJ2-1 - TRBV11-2 TGTGCCAGCAGCTTAACGACTGGAGGGAGGGGTGGCAATGAGCAGTTCTTC CASSLTTGGRGGNEQFF
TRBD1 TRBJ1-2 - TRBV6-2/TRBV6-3 TGTGCCAGCAGCATCGGACAGGGCTCCAGCTACACCTTC CASSIGQGSSYTF
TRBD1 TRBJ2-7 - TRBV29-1 TGCAGCGGGACAGGGACAGGGGCCGAGCAGTACTTC CSGTGTGAEQYF
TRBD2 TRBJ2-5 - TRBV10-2 TGCGCCAGCAGTGATAGCGGGGGGGCTTGGGAGACCCAGTACTTC CASSDSGGAWETQYF
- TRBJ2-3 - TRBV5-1 TGCGCCAGCAGCCTTCCGGGGGAAGATACGCAGTATTTT CASSLPGEDTQYF
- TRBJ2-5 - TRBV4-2 TGTGCCAGCAGCCAAGCCACCGGGGTAGGCCAAGAGACCCAGTACTTC CASSQATGVGQETQYF
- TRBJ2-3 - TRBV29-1 TGCAGCGTTGAAGGACTCCAGGGAGTTAGCACAGATACGCAGTATTTT CSVEGLQGVSTDTQYF
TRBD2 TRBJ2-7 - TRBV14 TGTGCCAGCAGCAAGGGACTAGCGGAGTCCTACGAGCAGTACTTC CASSKGLAESYEQYF
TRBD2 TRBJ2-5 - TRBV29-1 TGCAGCGTCGACCGACGGACTAGCGGGGGAGTGACCCAGTACTTC CSVDRRTSGGVTQYF
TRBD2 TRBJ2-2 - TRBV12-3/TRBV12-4 TGTGCCAGCATCCCTGGGGGGGACACCGGGGAGCTGTTTTTT CASIPGGDTGELFF
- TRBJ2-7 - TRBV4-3 TGCGCCAGCAGCCAAGACGGCGGGGTGCAGTACTTC CASSQDGGVQYF
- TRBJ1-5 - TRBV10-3 TGTGCCATCAGTGGGGCAGGGGATAGCAATCAGCCCCAGCATTTT CAISGAGDSNQPQHF
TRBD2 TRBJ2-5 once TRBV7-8 TGTGCCAGCATCAAATCTGGACTAGCGGGGACCCTTGGATGGATGGAGACCCAGTACTTC CASIKSGLAGTLGWMETQYF
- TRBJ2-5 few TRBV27 TGTGCCAGCAGTTTTAGGGGCCCCCAAGAGACCCAGTACTTC CASSFRGPQETQYF
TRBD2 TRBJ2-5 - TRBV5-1 TGCGCCAGCAGCTTCCTAGCGGAAGAGACCCAGTACTTC CASSFLAEETQYF
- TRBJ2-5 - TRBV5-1 TGCGCCAGCAGCTTGTCGGTAGCGATGGGCCAAGAGACCCAGTACTTC CASSLSVAMGQETQYF